The clone carrying this TCR beta chain was observed once. Mismatch with germline at one junction end may stem from a read error. This record comes from a study of cytomegalovirus exposure and HLA in healthy donors. The PCR employed 60 Vbeta primers together with 13 Jbeta primers. Profiling relied on immunoSEQ multiplex PCR, and the TCRdb table lists in-frame clones only, not all of them. This sample has about 110,000 clones, with less than 70% found just once. Sequencing used PBMCs. The TCR was taken from a woman in her 70s in good health and CMV-seropositive.

CDR3 sequence: CSVALDYEQYF. The CDR3 DNA follows: TGCAGCGTCGCATTGGACTACGAGCAGTACTTT. V usage is TRBV29-1 and J usage is TRBJ2-7; possible D gene TRBD2, 6 bases. Germline lookup yields CDR1 SQVTM and CDR2 ANQGSEA. There are 11 residues in the CDR3.